The 32 T cell receptor beta chains reported below all come from one sample, sequenced in a study of PD-1 blockade in classical Hodgkin lymphoma. Every patient had relapsed following autologous stem cell transplantation, and cohorts differed in brentuximab vedotin exposure. The repertoire was sequenced with immunoSEQ multiplex PCR; TCRdb's copy has only in-frame clones and lacks some. The sample has 75,000 to 100,000 clones; around 81% are singletons. The input for sequencing was peripheral blood mononuclear cells (PBMCs), taken before the second cycle of nivolumab. The receptors here all came from a human donor with classical Hodgkin lymphoma.

This chain connects TRBV19 to TRBJ2-2; 11 bases fit TRBD2. Germline lookup yields CDR1 LNHDA and CDR2 SQIVND (reference sequence). This CDR3 comprises 18 residues. The V and J ends lost 3 bases and 4 bases, in that order; junction bases with no gene match: 10. The CDR3 region is CASSIRVAGGPGTGELFF. Written as DNA, the CDR3 is TGTGCCAGTAGTATCAGGGTAGCGGGAGGGCCAGGCACCGGGGAGCTGTTTTTT.

The chain links TRBV19 to TRBJ1-2, with D uncertain. Trimming took off 7 bases at V and 4 bases at J, with 16 bases between the two ends. The CDR3 runs to 14 residues. Germline-derived CDR1 and CDR2 are LNHDA and SQIVND (reference sequence). CDR3 in amino acids: CASNPMVQPYGYTF. In DNA, the CDR3 is TGTGCCAGTAACCCTATGGTACAGCCCTATGGCTACACCTTC.

The chain links TRBV11-2 to TRBJ2-7; the match to TRBD2 covers 10 bases. Germline CDR1 SGHAT, CDR2 FQNNGV. Trimming took 3 bases from V and 7 from J; bases not matched to a gene: 9. This CDR3 comprises 15 residues. CDR3: CASSFTSGTPGEQYF. The CDR3 DNA follows: TGTGCCAGCAGCTTCACTAGCGGGACCCCGGGGGAGCAGTACTTC.

CDR3 sequence: CASSPRTREAFF. The CDR3 nucleotides are TGTGCCAGCAGCCCCCGGACACGAGAAGCTTTCTTT. The chain is built from TRBV4-2 and TRBJ1-1; possible D gene TRBD1, 5 bases. The V and J ends lost 4 bases and 8 bases respectively, with 11 bases between them. This CDR3 contains 12 residues. The germline gives CDR1 LGHNA, CDR2 YNFKEQ.

The table lists this clone with a count of one. This chain joins TRBV5-1 and TRBJ2-1; 14 positions agree with TRBD2. The CDR3 contains 13 residues. The trim removed 5 bases at V and 10 bases at J, leaving 2 bases unmatched. CDR1 is SGHRS, CDR2 YFSETQ, per germline. CDR3 coding DNA: TGCGCCAGCAGGACTAGCGGGAGGGGGGAGCAGTTCTTC. It is translated as CASRTSGRGEQFF.

The gene calls are TRBV18 and TRBJ2-7; tentatively, D is TRBD2 (6 bases). Per germline, CDR1 KGHSH and CDR2 LQKENI. V was shortened by 2 bases and J by 2 bases, with 13 bases between the two germline ends. The length of the CDR3 is 15 residues. The CDR3 bases are TGTGCCAGCTCACCATTTAGCGGAAATACCTACGAGCAGTACTTC. Its translation: CASSPFSGNTYEQYF.

This clone was seen only once. V and J are TRBV28 and TRBJ2-1, with 7 nucleotides matching TRBD1. The CDR3 spans 13 residues. V lost 8 bases, J lost 6 bases, and 7 bases stayed unmatched. The germline V gene has CDR1 MDHEN and CDR2 SYDVKM. The CDR3 spells CASARDSINEQFF. The CDR3 nucleotides are TGTGCCAGCGCTCGGGACAGCATCAATGAGCAGTTCTTC.

The chain is built from TRBV18 and TRBJ2-5, with 8 bases fitting TRBD2. J was trimmed by 2 bases and V by 1 base; bases with no gene match: 6. Germline CDR1 KGHSH, CDR2 LQKENI. The length of the CDR3 is 16 residues. CDR3 in amino acids: CASSPLGGAWQETQYF. The CDR3 region has the DNA TGTGCCAGCTCACCACTCGGGGGGGCCTGGCAAGAGACCCAGTACTTC.

DNA of the CDR3: TGCAGCGTTCGGACAGGGACCGACCACGAGCAGTACTTC. Translating it yields CSVRTGTDHEQYF. This chain links TRBV29-1 with TRBJ2-7, with 8 bases lining up with TRBD1. Unmatched junction bases numbered 8, after V lost 5 bases and J lost 5 bases. This CDR3 region has 13 residues. CDR1 SQVTM and CDR2 ANQGSEA come from the germline V gene.

This chain uses TRBV7-2 with TRBJ2-7; TRBD2 matches 14 bases. The CDR3 runs 16 residues. Germline lookup yields CDR1 SGHTA and CDR2 FQGNSA. V was clipped by 4 bases and J by 4 bases; unmatched bases: 6. The CDR3 DNA sequence: TGTGCCAGCAGCTCCCGACTAGCGGGAGGGCCATACGAGCAGTACTTC. It translates to CASSSRLAGGPYEQYF.

The chain employs TRBV7-3 and TRBJ1-1; D unclear. Trimming stripped 4 bases from V and 6 bases from J, with 12 bases between. Germline V gives CDR1 SGHTA, CDR2 FQGTGA. The CDR3 sequence is 13 residues long. CDR3 in DNA: TGTGCCAGCAGCTCTAGCGGGATCGCTGAAGCTTTCTTT. Its translation: CASSSSGIAEAFF.

The V call is TRBV6-1, the J call TRBJ2-5, with a weak D call TRBD1 (5 bases). V was clipped by 1 base and J by 3 bases, with 12 bases between them. The CDR3 is made up of 15 amino acids. CDR1 and CDR2 (germline): MNHNS, SASEGT. The CDR3: CASSEDPFREETQYF. CDR3 bases: TGTGCCAGCAGTGAAGACCCCTTCAGGGAAGAGACCCAGTACTTC.

The rearrangement links TRBV28 to TRBJ2-2; TRBD2 matches at 7 bases. V lost 10 bases to trimming and J lost 2 bases; unmatched junction nucleotides: 7. Germline V lookup: CDR1 MDHEN, CDR2 SYDVKM. CDR3 length equals 14 residues. The CDR3 spells CATRGGGNTGELFF. The CDR3 DNA reads as TGTGCCACCCGCGGCGGGGGTAACACCGGGGAGCTGTTTTTT.

In this sample, this clone turned up many times. This specimen includes other DNA sequences encoding the same CDR3. This chain connects TRBV6-1 to TRBJ2-7, with a weak D call TRBD2 (6 bases). The germline CDR1 and CDR2 sequences are MNHNS and SASEGT. CDR3 length: 14 residues. The CDR3 is CAIAGRSGLYEQYF. In DNA form, the CDR3 reads TGTGCAATCGCGGGGCGTAGCGGCCTCTACGAGCAGTACTTC.

Only one count was recorded for this clone. This rearrangement joins TRBV30 to TRBJ1-2; D possibly corresponds to TRBD1 (6 bases). Trimming shortened V by 1 base and J by 4 bases, and 13 bases separated the two germline ends. Looked up from germline, CDR1 is GTSNPN and CDR2 is SVGIG (reference sequence). This CDR3 has 14 residues. In nucleotides, the CDR3 is TGTGCCTGGAGTGCAGGGGTTGGGAGCTATGGCTACACCTTC. This codes for CAWSAGVGSYGYTF.

This chain connects TRBV7-2 to TRBJ2-7; TRBD2 matches at 9 bases. Germline CDR1 SGHTA, CDR2 FQGNSA. The CDR3 contains 15 residues. V trimming: 5 bases; J trimming: 4 bases; junction bases outside the gene matches: 9. CDR3 sequence reads: CASSPPASGRYEQYF. The CDR3 nucleotides are TGTGCCAGCAGCCCCCCGGCAAGCGGGAGGTACGAGCAGTACTTC.

The chain couples TRBV2 to TRBJ2-1, with D hard to call. V lost 7 bases to trimming and J lost 6 bases, with 10 bases between them. From germline, CDR1 is SNHLY and CDR2 FYNNEI. This CDR3 has 12 residues. CDR3 nucleotide sequence: TGTGCCAGCACTAGGTTCCGCAATGAGCAGTTCTTC. It specifies CASTRFRNEQFF.

The chain recombines TRBV7-2 with TRBJ2-2, with D perhaps assigned TRBD1 or TRBD2 (5 bases each). The CDR3 length is 14 residues. Germline V gene sequence: CDR1 SGHTA, CDR2 FQGNSA. V was trimmed by 1 base and J by 4 bases, leaving 7 bases between them. CDR3 region: CASSLGGSTGELFF. As DNA, the CDR3 is TGTGCCAGCAGCTTAGGGGGGAGCACCGGGGAGCTGTTTTTT.

The gene calls are TRBV19 and TRBJ2-1; 10 bases fit TRBD2. The CDR3 is 14 amino acids. Germline CDR1 reads LNHDA; CDR2 reads SQIVND (reference sequence). V was clipped by 7 bases and J by 4 bases; unmatched bases: 4. CDR3 coding DNA: TGTGCCAGTACCAGGACTAGCGGTTACAATGAGCAGTTCTTC. The encoded protein is CASTRTSGYNEQFF.

The chain combines TRBV6-5 with TRBJ2-7; no definite D call. Germline V gives CDR1 MNHEY, CDR2 SVGAGI. The CDR3 is 11 residues long. The V gene lost 4 bases and the J gene lost 2 bases, with 3 bases spanning the gap. CDR3 amino acids: CASSLTYEQYF. As DNA, the CDR3 is TGTGCCAGCAGTTTGACCTACGAGCAGTACTTC.

V gene TRBV5-1 combines with J gene TRBJ2-1; D gene uncertain. V was shortened by 2 bases and J by 0 bases, with 12 bases between the two germline ends. CDR1 SGHRS and CDR2 YFSETQ come from the germline V gene. The CDR3 covers 16 residues. The CDR3 spells CASSLGPSSSYNEQFF. The CDR3 DNA is TGCGCCAGCAGCTTAGGCCCTTCGAGCTCCTACAATGAGCAGTTCTTC.

This chain connects TRBV6-1 to TRBJ2-7; 11 positions agree with TRBD1. CDR3 size: 12 residues. The trim removed 7 bases at V and 11 bases at J, leaving 7 bases unmatched. Germline V gene data show CDR1 as MNHNS and CDR2 as SASEGT. CDR3 region: CASMIGDRGKYF. DNA of the CDR3: TGTGCCAGCATGATCGGGGACAGGGGGAAGTACTTC.

The chain recombines TRBV6-5 with TRBJ2-3; TRBD2 matches 9 bases. In germline, CDR1 is MNHEY, CDR2 SVGAGI. V shed 6 bases and J 7 bases; nucleotides not matched to a gene: 8. This CDR3 contains 14 residues. The CDR3 here is CASSPGLAHHTQYF. Written as DNA, the CDR3 is TGTGCCAGCAGCCCGGGACTAGCCCACCATACGCAGTATTTT.

The CDR3 region has the DNA TGCAGCGTTCAACTCCGGACCACGAACACCGGGGAGCTGTTTTTT. Translated: CSVQLRTTNTGELFF. The V call is TRBV29-1, the J call TRBJ2-2; no reliable D call. The V end lost 5 bases, the J end lost 0 bases, and 13 bases lay between the germline ends. CDR1 and CDR2 from the germline V gene are SQVTM and ANQGSEA. The CDR3 totals 15 residues.

The chain is built from TRBV9 and TRBJ2-7; 9 positions agree with TRBD2. Germline V CDR1 and CDR2: SGDLS, YYNGEE. V shed 4 bases, J shed 4 bases, and the junction held 15 bases outside the gene matches. The CDR3 loop spans 17 amino acids. CDR3 region: CASSLPLAGPSGYEQYF. The CDR3 region has the DNA TGTGCCAGCAGCCTCCCCCTAGCGGGACCTTCGGGGTACGAGCAGTACTTC.

The gene calls are TRBV6-5 and TRBJ1-1; perhaps TRBD1 as D (6 bases). V dropped 6 bases and J dropped 10 bases, with 15 bases sitting between them. This CDR3 is 12 amino acids long. The germline gives CDR1 MNHEY, CDR2 SVGAGI. CDR3 DNA sequence: TGTGCCAGCAGCCGGGACATGGGGGTAGCTTTCTTT. This codes for CASSRDMGVAFF.

This chain links TRBV18 with TRBJ2-2; 9 bases match TRBD2. V trimming: 4 bases; J trimming: 0 bases; junction bases outside the gene matches: 12. This CDR3 is 19 amino acids long. CDR1 KGHSH and CDR2 LQKENI come from the germline V gene. CDR3 DNA: TGTGCCAGCTCACAATCGAGGTTGCGGGAGGGCGCGAACACCGGGGAGCTGTTTTTT. Translating it yields CASSQSRLREGANTGELFF.

The chain carries TRBV2 and TRBJ2-5; D possibly matches TRBD1 or TRBD2 (5 bases each). The V end lost 8 bases, the J end lost 2 bases, and 9 bases lay between the germline ends. The CDR3 covers 12 residues. The germline V gene has CDR1 SNHLY and CDR2 FYNNEI. The CDR3 sequence: CASQRGQETQYF. In DNA form, the CDR3 reads TGTGCCAGCCAGAGGGGACAAGAGACCCAGTACTTC.

This rearrangement joins TRBV6-5 to TRBJ1-2, with D possibly matching TRBD1 (5 bases). The germline V gene encodes CDR1 MNHEY and CDR2 SVGAGI. V lost 3 bases, J lost 7 bases, and 6 bases lay in between. CDR3 length: 11 residues. CDR3 nucleotides: TGTGCCAGCAGTTATAGGGGTGGCTACACCTTC. Its translation: CASSYRGGYTF.

In the case of this clone: Other DNA sequences within the sample encode an identical CDR3. In nucleotides, the CDR3 is TGTGCCTGGAGTCATGGGTATGGCTACACCTTC. It is translated as CAWSHGYGYTF. The gene calls are TRBV30 and TRBJ1-2, with D uncertain. The germline V gene has CDR1 GTSNPN and CDR2 SVGIG (reference sequence). CDR3 size: 11 residues. V was pared by 2 bases and J by 5 bases, with 6 bases between.

The gene calls are TRBV7-2 and TRBJ2-3; tentatively, D is TRBD2 (5 bases). V was shortened by 5 bases and J by 2 bases, with 11 bases between the two germline ends. CDR1 is SGHTA, CDR2 FQGNSA, per germline. This CDR3 spans 14 amino acids. As DNA, the CDR3 is TGTGCCAGCAGCCCGCCTCTAGCCACAGATACGCAGTATTTT. This translates into CASSPPLATDTQYF.

This clone came up once. This rearrangement joins TRBV15 to TRBJ1-3; D uncertain. This CDR3 region has 15 residues. Trimming shortened V by 0 bases and J by 3 bases, and 9 bases separated the two germline ends. Germline assignment: CDR1 LNHNV and CDR2 YYDKDF (reference sequence). CDR3: CATSREWGDGNTIYF. The CDR3 DNA sequence: TGTGCCACCAGCAGAGAGTGGGGAGATGGAAACACCATATATTTT.